These 11 T cell receptor beta chains were all obtained from the same sample, sequenced in a study of molecular identifiers for immune sequencing clone quantification. Using its own MiXCR run on the PCR reads, TCRdb lists one record per CDR3 protein. This sample yields under 350,000 distinct CDR3 sequences, of which about a quarter are seen a single time; 0.65% to 0.95% belongs to the top ten. Sample: naive CD8+ T cells from blood, with Jurkat cell RNA spiked in. The subset was: FACS-sorted CD8+CD4-CCR7+CD45RA+ naive T cells. The receptors were sampled from a human donor in good health. Some libraries in this study had Jurkat cell RNA spiked in.

Note on this clonotype: Likely a read error: the CDR3 ends without its conserved phenylalanine or tryptophan. Here the CDR3 reads CASSPISNQPQHL. The CDR3, as DNA: TGTGCCAGCAGTCCGATTAGCAATCAGCCCCAGCATCTT. The V call is TRBV28, the J call TRBJ1-5; D is ambiguous. The germline gives CDR1 MDHEN, CDR2 SYDVKM. The V and J ends lost 5 bases and 0 bases respectively, with 5 bases between them. The CDR3 sequence is 13 residues long.

The sample holds a few counts of this clonotype. The chain joins TRBV27 to TRBJ2-7; maybe TRBD1 (5 bases). Per the germline V gene, CDR1 is MNHEY and CDR2 is SMNVEV (reference sequence). CDR3 length equals 16 residues. V dropped 6 bases and J dropped 3 bases, with 21 bases sitting between them. The DNA of the CDR3 is TGTGCCAGCAGCCTGACAATTTCAGGGTCCGACTACGAGCAGTACTTC. Amino acids: CASSLTISGSDYEQYF.

In this sample, this clonotype turned up many times. The chain is built from TRBV13 and TRBJ2-2; the D call may be TRBD1 or TRBD2 (5 bases each). Germline loops: CDR1 PRHDT, CDR2 FYEKMQ (reference sequence). V lost 4 bases, J lost 1 base, and 10 bases lay in between. The CDR3 is made up of 15 amino acids. In nucleotides, the CDR3 is TGTGCCAGCAGCTCGGGACCACTGAACACCGGGGAGCTGTTTTTT. It encodes CASSSGPLNTGELFF.

The rearrangement joins TRBV27 to TRBJ2-7; tentative D call: TRBD2 (6 bases). The germline gives CDR1 MNHEY, CDR2 SMNVEV (reference sequence). V was trimmed by 8 bases and J by 0 bases, leaving 17 bases between them. The CDR3 extends over 15 amino acids. CDR3 protein: CASGPRSGSSYEQYF. The CDR3 DNA follows: TGTGCCAGCGGCCCTAGGTCCGGGAGCTCCTACGAGCAGTACTTC.

The chain combines TRBV10-3 with TRBJ2-7; D unresolved. Looked up from germline, CDR1 is ENHRY and CDR2 is SYGVKD. V was pared by 0 bases and J by 2 bases, with 11 bases between. The CDR3 has 15 amino acids. CDR3 in amino acids: CAISESSLPPYEQYF. In DNA form, the CDR3 reads TGTGCCATCAGTGAGTCTAGTTTGCCCCCCTACGAGCAGTACTTC.

This clonotype occurred many times. V usage is TRBV20-1 and J usage is TRBJ1-1; D gene ambiguous. The V end was cut by 3 bases, the J end by 0 bases, with 8 bases between. CDR3 length: 13 amino acids. Germline values: CDR1 DFQATT, CDR2 SNEGSKA (reference sequence). The CDR3 is CSARGRMNTEAFF. DNA of the CDR3: TGCAGTGCTAGGGGCAGGATGAACACTGAAGCTTTCTTT.

At least ten counts were recorded for this clonotype. V usage is TRBV7-2 and J usage is TRBJ1-5; D unclear. The CDR3 loop spans 15 amino acids. Per the germline V gene, CDR1 is SGHTA and CDR2 is FQGNSA. Deletions cut 2 bases from V and 9 bases from J, with 17 bases between. The chain's CDR3 is CASSLLYSGQLPQHF. The CDR3 nucleotides read TGTGCCAGCAGCTTATTGTATTCGGGCCAACTGCCCCAGCATTTT. Variable domain in full (rest from reference TRBV7-2 and TRBJ1-5): GAGVSQSPSNKVTEKGKDVELRCDPISGHTALYWYRQSLGQGLEFLIYFQGNSAPDKSGLPSDRFSAERTGGSVSTLTIQRTQQEDSAVYLCASSLLYSGQLPQHFGDGTRLSIL.

The chain recombines TRBV6-2 or TRBV6-3 with TRBJ2-7; 8 bases agree with TRBD2. This CDR3 contains 13 residues. The trim removed 7 bases at V and 2 bases at J, leaving 4 bases unmatched. CDR1 and CDR2 (germline): MNHEY, SVGEGT. The CDR3 DNA follows: TGTGCCAGCAACCAGGGACTAGCCTACGAGCAGTACTTC. It is translated as CASNQGLAYEQYF.

About this clonotype itself: A much larger clone is a single base away; this may be a read error. This rearrangement joins TRBV4-3 to TRBJ1-1, with D possibly TRBD1 on 6 matching bases. Trimming cost V 4 bases and J 6 bases, with 18 bases left between them. The CDR3 totals 15 residues. Germline V gene lookup returns CDR1 LGHNA and CDR2 YSLEER. In nucleotides, the CDR3 is TGCGCCAGCAGCCTATCAACAGGGCTGGGCGCTGAAGCTTTCTTT. Its protein is CASSLSTGLGAEAFF.

The chain links TRBV4-1 to TRBJ2-7; possibly TRBD1 or TRBD2 for D (5 bases each). The CDR3 is 15 amino acids. V was clipped by 1 base and J by 4 bases, with 14 bases between them. Germline assignment: CDR1 MGHRA and CDR2 YSYEKL. CDR3 protein: CASSQALRGGYEQYF. Here the CDR3 DNA reads TGCGCCAGCAGCCAAGCTCTCCGTGGGGGATACGAGCAGTACTTC.

V and J are TRBV11-2 and TRBJ2-1, with TRBD2 as a possible D gene (5 bases). Trimming shortened V by 6 bases and J by 2 bases, and 17 bases separated the two germline ends. Germline assignment: CDR1 SGHAT and CDR2 FQNNGV. There are 16 residues in the CDR3. In DNA form, the CDR3 reads TGTGCCAGCAGTTCAAGGGAGTCCCCCCCCTACAATGAGCAGTTCTTC. Translated, it gives CASSSRESPPYNEQFF. The full variable domain, in which reference TRBV11-2 and TRBJ2-1 provide the parts outside the CDR3, is EAGVAQSPRYKIIEKRQSVAFWCNPISGHATLYWYQQILGQGPKLLIQFQNNGVVDDSQLPKDRFSAERLKGVDSTLKIQPAKLEDSAVYLCASSSRESPPYNEQFFGPGTRLTVL.